This T cell receptor beta chain comes out of a study of shared clonotypes between healthy human individuals. Trimming left V 6 bases short and J 4 bases short, with 18 bases between. CDR3 length equals 15 residues. CDR1 and CDR2 (germline): KGHSH, LQKENI. TCRdb's copy holds only in-frame clones and misses some; the assay was immunoSEQ multiplex PCR. The sample carries about 1.4 million clones, roughly 96% recorded once. The sequenced sample was naive CD4+ T cells sorted from blood. Subset: CD45RA+ positively selected. This receptor was obtained from a man aged 25 to 45 in good health. The genes are TRBV18 and TRBJ1-2, with D unclear. CDR3 sequence: CASSPRVGGLYGYTF. The DNA for the CDR3 is TGTGCCAGCTCCCCGCGGGTCGGAGGCCTCTATGGCTACACCTTC.